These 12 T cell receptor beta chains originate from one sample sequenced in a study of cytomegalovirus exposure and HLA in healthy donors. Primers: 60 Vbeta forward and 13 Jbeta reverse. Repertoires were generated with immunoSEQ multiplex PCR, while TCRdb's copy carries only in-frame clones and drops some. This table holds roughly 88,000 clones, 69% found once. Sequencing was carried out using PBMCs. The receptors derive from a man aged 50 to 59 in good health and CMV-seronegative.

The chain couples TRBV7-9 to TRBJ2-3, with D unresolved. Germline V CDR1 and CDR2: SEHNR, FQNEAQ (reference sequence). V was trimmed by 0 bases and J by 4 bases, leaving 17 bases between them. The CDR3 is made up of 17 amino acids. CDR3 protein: CASSLARERDFADTQYF. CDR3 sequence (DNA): TGTGCCAGCAGCTTAGCGCGCGAGAGAGATTTTGCAGATACGCAGTATTTT.

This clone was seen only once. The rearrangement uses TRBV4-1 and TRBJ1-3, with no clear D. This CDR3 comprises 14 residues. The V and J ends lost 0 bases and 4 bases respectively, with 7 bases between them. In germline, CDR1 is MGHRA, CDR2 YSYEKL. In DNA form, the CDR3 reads TGCGCCAGCAGCCAAGATTCCCAGGGAAACACCATATATTTT. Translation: CASSQDSQGNTIYF.

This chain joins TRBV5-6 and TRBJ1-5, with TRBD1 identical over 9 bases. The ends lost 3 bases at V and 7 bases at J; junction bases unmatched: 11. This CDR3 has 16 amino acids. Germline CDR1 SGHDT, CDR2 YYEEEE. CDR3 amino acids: CASSSTGTGMGQPQHF. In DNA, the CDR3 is TGTGCCAGCAGCTCTACCGGGACAGGGATGGGGCAGCCCCAGCATTTT.

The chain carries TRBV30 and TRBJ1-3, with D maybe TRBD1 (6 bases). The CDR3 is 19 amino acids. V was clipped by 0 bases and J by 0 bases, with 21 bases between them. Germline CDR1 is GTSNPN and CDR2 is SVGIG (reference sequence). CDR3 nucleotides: TGTGCCTGGAGTGTAGAGGGCAGGGGCCCAGCCAGCTCTGGAAACACCATATATTTT. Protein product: CAWSVEGRGPASSGNTIYF.

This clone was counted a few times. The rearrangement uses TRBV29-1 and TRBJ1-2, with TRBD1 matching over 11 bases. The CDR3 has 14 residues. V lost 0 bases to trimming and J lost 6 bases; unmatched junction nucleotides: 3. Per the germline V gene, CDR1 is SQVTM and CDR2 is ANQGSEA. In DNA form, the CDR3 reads TGCAGCGTTGAAGACGGGACAGGGGGTAATGGCTACACCTTC. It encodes CSVEDGTGGNGYTF.

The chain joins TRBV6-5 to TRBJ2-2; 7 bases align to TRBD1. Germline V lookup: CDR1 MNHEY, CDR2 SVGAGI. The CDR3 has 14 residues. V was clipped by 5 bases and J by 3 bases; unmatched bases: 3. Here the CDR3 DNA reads TGTGCCAGCAGTCCAACAGGGGACACCGGGGAGCTGTTTTTT. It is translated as CASSPTGDTGELFF.

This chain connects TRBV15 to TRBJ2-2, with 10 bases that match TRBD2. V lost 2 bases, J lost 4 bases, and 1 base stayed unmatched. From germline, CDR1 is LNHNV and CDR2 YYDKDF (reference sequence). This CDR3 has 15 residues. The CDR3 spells CATSRPSGSTGELFF. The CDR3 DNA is TGTGCCACCAGCAGACCTAGCGGGAGCACCGGGGAGCTGTTTTTT.

CDR3 sequence (DNA): TGTGCCAGCAGGATAGCGGGAGGGGGGGAGACCCAGTACTTC. Translation: CASRIAGGGETQYF. This chain uses TRBV6-6 with TRBJ2-5, with 11 bases fitting TRBD2. V was pared by 6 bases and J by 5 bases, with 5 bases of the junction left unmatched. Germline CDR1 reads MNHNY; CDR2 reads SVGAGI (reference sequence). The CDR3 length is 14 residues.

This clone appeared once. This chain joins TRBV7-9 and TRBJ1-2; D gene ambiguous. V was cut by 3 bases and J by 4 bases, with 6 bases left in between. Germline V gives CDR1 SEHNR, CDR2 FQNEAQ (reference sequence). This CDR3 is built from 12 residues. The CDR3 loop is CASSFQIYGYTF. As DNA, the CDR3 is TGTGCCAGCAGCTTTCAGATCTATGGCTACACCTTC.

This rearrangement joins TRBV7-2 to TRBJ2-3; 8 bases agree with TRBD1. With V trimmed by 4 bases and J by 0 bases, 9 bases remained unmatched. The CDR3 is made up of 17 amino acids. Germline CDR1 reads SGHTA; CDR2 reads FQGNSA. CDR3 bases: TGTGCCAGCAGCTCCAGCGGGTGGACAGGGAGCACAGATACGCAGTATTTT. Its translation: CASSSSGWTGSTDTQYF. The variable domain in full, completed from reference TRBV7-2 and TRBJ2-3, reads GAGVSQSPSNKVTEKGKDVELRCDPISGHTALYWYRQSLGQGLEFLIYFQGNSAPDKSGLPSDRFSAERTGGSVSTLTIQRTQQEDSAVYLCASSSSGWTGSTDTQYFGPGTRLTVL.

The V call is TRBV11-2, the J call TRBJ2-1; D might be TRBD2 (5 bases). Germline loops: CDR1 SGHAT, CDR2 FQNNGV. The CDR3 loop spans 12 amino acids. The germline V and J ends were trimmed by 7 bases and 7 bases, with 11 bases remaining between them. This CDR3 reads CASTIRGNEQFF. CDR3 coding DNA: TGTGCCAGCACAATACGGGGTAATGAGCAGTTCTTC.

The CDR3 loop reads CATAPGREDRGEQFF. DNA of the CDR3: TGTGCCACCGCCCCTGGGCGGGAAGATAGGGGTGAGCAGTTCTTC. V and J are TRBV6-5 and TRBJ2-1, with TRBD2 as a possible D gene (6 bases). The CDR3 has 15 residues. V gave up 10 bases and J gave up 9 bases, with 25 bases separating them. Per germline, CDR1 MNHEY and CDR2 SVGAGI.